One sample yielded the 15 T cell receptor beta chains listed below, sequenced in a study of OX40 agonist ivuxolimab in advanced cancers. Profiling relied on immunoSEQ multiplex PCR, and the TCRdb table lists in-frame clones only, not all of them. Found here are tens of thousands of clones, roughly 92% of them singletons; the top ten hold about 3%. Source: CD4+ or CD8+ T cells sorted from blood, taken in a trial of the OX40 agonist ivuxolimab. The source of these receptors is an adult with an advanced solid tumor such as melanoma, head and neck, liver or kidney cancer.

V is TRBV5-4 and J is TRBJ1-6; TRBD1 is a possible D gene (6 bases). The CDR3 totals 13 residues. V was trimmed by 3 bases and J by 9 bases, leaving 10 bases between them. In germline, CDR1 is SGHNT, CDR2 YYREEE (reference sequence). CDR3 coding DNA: TGTGCCAGCAGCTGGGCAGGGGCTTCACCCCTCCACTTT. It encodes CASSWAGASPLHF. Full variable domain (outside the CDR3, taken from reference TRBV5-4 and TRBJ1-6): ETGVTQSPTHLIKTRGQQVTLRCSSQSGHNTVSWYQQALGQGPQFIFQYYREEENGRGNFPPRFSGLQFPNYSSELNVNALELDDSALYLCASSWAGASPLHFGNGTRLTVT.

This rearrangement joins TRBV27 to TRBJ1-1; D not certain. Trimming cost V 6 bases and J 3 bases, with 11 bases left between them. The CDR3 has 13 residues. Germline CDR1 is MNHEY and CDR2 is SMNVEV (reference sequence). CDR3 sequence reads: CASRYNSDTEAFF. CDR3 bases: TGTGCCAGCAGATATAATTCGGACACTGAAGCTTTCTTT.

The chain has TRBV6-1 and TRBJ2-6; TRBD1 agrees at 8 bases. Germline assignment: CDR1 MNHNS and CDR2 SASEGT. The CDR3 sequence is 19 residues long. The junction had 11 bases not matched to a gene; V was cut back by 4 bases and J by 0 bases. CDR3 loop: CASSATRGRLLSGANVLTF. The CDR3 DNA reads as TGTGCCAGCAGTGCCACCAGGGGGCGGCTACTCTCTGGGGCCAACGTCCTGACTTTC.

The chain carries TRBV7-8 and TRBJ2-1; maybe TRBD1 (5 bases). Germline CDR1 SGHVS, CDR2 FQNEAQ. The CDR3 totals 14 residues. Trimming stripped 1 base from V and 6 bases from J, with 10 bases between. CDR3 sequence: CASSLGQDTNEQFF. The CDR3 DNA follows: TGTGCCAGCAGCTTAGGTCAGGACACCAATGAGCAGTTCTTC.

The CDR3 loop reads CASSLSGNGANVLTF. CDR3 DNA: TGTGCCAGCAGCTTATCGGGGAACGGGGCCAACGTCCTGACTTTC. This chain joins TRBV11-2 and TRBJ2-6; D possibly corresponds to TRBD2 (5 bases). This CDR3 is built from 15 residues. CDR1 and CDR2 from the germline V gene are SGHAT and FQNNGV. With 2 bases removed from V and 4 bases from J, the gap between germline ends came to 9 bases.

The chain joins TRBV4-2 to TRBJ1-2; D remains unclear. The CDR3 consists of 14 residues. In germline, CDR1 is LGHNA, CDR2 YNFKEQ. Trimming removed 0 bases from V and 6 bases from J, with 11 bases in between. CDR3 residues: CASSQEWQADGYTF. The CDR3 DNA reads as TGTGCCAGCAGCCAAGAGTGGCAAGCGGATGGCTACACCTTC.

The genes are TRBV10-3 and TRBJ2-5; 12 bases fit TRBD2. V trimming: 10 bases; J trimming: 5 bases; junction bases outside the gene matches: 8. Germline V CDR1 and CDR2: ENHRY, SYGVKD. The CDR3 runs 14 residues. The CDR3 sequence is CATLETSGGETQYF. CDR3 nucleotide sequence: TGTGCCACCCTTGAGACTAGCGGGGGTGAGACCCAGTACTTC.

The CDR3 reads CASSFRQGLGGELFF. The CDR3 DNA sequence: TGTGCCAGCAGCTTTCGCCAGGGGTTGGGCGGGGAGCTGTTTTTT. This chain joins TRBV13 and TRBJ2-2; D perhaps matches TRBD1 (6 bases). V was cut by 3 bases and J by 7 bases, with 15 bases left in between. This CDR3 comprises 15 residues. Germline assignment: CDR1 PRHDT and CDR2 FYEKMQ (reference sequence).

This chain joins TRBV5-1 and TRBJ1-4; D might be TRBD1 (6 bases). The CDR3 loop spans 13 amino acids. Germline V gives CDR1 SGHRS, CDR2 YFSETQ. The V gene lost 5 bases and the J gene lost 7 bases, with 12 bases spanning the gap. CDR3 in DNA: TGCGCCAGCAGGGGCAGGGGCAGTGAAAAACTGTTTTTT. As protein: CASRGRGSEKLFF. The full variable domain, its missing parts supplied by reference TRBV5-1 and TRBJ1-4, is KAGVTQTPRYLIKTRGQQVTLSCSPISGHRSVSWYQQTPGQGLQFLFEYFSETQRNKGNFPGRFSGRQFSNSRSEMNVSTLELGDSALYLCASRGRGSEKLFFGSGTQLSVL.

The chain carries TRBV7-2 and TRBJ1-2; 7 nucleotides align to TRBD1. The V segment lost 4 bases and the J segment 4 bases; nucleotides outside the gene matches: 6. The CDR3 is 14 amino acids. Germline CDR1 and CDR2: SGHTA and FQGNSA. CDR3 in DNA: TGTGCCAGCAGCTCACTACAGGGGTCCTATGGCTACACCTTC. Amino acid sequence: CASSSLQGSYGYTF.

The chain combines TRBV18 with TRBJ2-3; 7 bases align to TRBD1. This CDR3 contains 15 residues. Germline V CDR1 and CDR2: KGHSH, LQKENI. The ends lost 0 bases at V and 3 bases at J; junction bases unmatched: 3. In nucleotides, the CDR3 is TGTGCCAGCTCACCACCAGGGGGCAGGACAGATACGCAGTATTTT. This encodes CASSPPGGRTDTQYF.

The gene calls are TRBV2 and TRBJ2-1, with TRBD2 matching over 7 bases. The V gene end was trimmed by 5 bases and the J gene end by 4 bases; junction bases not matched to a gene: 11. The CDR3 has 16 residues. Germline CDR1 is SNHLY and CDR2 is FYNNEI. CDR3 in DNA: TGTGCCAGCAGTTTTCAAGGGGCGGGGGAATACAATGAGCAGTTCTTC. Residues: CASSFQGAGEYNEQFF.

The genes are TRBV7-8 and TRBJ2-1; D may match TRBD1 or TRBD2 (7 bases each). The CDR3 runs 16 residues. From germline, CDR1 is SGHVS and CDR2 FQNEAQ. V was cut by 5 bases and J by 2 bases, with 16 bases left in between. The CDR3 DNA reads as TGTGCCAGCAGCCCCCAGGGGGGAGGGACCTACAATGAGCAGTTCTTC. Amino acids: CASSPQGGGTYNEQFF. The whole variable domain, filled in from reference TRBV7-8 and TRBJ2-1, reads GAGVSQSPRYKVAKRGQDVALRCDPISGHVSLFWYQQALGQGPEFLTYFQNEAQLDKSGLPSDRFFAERPEGSVSTLKIQRTQQEDSAVYLCASSPQGGGTYNEQFFGPGTRLTVL.

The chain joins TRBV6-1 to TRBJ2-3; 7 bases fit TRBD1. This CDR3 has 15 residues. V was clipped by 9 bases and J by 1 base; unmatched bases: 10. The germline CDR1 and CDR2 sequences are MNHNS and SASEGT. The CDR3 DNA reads TGTGCCAGTGGAATTGAGGGACAGCGCACAGATACGCAGTATTTT. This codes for CASGIEGQRTDTQYF.

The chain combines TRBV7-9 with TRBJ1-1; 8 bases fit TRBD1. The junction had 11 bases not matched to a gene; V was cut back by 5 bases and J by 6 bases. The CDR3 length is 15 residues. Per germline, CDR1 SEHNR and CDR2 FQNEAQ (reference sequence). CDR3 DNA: TGTGCCAGCAGCCCGGCCCCCCAGGGGGCGGCTGAAGCTTTCTTT. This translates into CASSPAPQGAAEAFF.